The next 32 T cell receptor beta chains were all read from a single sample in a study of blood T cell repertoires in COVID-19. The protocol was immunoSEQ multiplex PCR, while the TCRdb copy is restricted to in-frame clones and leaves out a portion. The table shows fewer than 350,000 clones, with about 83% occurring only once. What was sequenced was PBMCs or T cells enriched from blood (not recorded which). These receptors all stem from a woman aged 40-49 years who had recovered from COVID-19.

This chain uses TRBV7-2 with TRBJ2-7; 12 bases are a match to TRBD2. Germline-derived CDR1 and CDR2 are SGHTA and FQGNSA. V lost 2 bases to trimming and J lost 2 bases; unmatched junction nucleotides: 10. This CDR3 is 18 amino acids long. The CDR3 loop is CASSLPLTSGRMTYEQYF. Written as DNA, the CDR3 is TGTGCCAGCAGCTTACCGCTAACTAGCGGGAGGATGACCTACGAGCAGTACTTC.

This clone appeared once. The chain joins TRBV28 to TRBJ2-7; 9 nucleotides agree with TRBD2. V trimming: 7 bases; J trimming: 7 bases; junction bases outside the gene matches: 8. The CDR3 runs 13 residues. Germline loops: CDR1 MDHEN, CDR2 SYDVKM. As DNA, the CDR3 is TGTGCCAGCACGTGGGCGCGGGAGGGTGAGCAGTACTTC. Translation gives CASTWAREGEQYF.

CDR3 loop: CASSSTGARGMNTEAFF. The CDR3 DNA is TGTGCCAGCAGTTCGACGGGAGCCCGTGGAATGAACACTGAAGCTTTCTTT. V gene TRBV28 combines with J gene TRBJ1-1, with D hard to call. Trimming took off 4 bases at V and 0 bases at J, with 18 bases between the two ends. Germline-derived CDR1 and CDR2 are MDHEN and SYDVKM. The CDR3 consists of 17 residues.

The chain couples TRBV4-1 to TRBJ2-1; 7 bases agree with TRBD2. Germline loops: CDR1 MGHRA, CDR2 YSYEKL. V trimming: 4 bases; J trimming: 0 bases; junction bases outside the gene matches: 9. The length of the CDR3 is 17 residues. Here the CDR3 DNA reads TGCGCCAGCAGCCGAGTCCGGCTAGCGGACTCCTACAATGAGCAGTTCTTC. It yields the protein CASSRVRLADSYNEQFF.

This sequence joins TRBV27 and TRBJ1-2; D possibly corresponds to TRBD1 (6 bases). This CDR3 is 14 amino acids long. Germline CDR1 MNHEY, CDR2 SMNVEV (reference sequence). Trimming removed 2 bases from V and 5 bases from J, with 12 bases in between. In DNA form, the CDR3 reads TGTGCCAGCAGTTTACGGGGGGCGCGGTATGGCTACACCTTC. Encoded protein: CASSLRGARYGYTF.

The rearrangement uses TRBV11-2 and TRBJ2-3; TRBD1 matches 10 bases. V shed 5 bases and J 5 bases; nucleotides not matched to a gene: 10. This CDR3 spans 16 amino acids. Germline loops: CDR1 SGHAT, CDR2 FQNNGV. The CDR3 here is CASSKWRQGAVDTQYF. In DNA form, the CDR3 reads TGTGCCAGCAGCAAGTGGAGACAGGGGGCAGTAGATACGCAGTATTTT. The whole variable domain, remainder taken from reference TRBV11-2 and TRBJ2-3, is EAGVAQSPRYKIIEKRQSVAFWCNPISGHATLYWYQQILGQGPKLLIQFQNNGVVDDSQLPKDRFSAERLKGVDSTLKIQPAKLEDSAVYLCASSKWRQGAVDTQYFGPGTRLTVL.

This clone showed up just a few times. CDR3 DNA sequence: TGTGCCAGCAGTTTAGGGGGCCATGAAAAACTGTTTTTT. Translation: CASSLGGHEKLFF. This sequence joins TRBV28 and TRBJ1-4; maybe TRBD1 (6 bases). Germline assignment: CDR1 MDHEN and CDR2 SYDVKM. The germline V and J ends were trimmed by 2 bases and 6 bases, with 7 bases remaining between them. This CDR3 region has 13 residues.

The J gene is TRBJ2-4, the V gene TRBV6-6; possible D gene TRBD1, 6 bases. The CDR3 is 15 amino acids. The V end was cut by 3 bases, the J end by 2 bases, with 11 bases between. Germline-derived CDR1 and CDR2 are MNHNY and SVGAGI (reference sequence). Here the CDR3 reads CASSYGQPSKNIQYF. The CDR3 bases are TGTGCCAGCAGTTATGGACAGCCTTCCAAAAACATTCAGTACTTC.

The CDR3 here is CASSYSNRQGDGYTF. In nucleotides, the CDR3 is TGTGCCAGCAGTTACTCGAACCGCCAGGGCGATGGCTACACCTTC. This rearrangement joins TRBV6-5 to TRBJ1-2; tentatively, D is TRBD1 (5 bases). V was cut by 0 bases and J by 6 bases, with 14 bases left in between. The CDR3 runs 15 residues. The germline V gene has CDR1 MNHEY and CDR2 SVGAGI.

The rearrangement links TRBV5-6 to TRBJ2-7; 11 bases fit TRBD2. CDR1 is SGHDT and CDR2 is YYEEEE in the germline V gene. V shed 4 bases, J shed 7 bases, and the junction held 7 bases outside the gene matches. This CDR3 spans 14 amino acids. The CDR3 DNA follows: TGTGCCAGCAGCGTTCTAGCGGGAGGAGGTGAGCAGTACTTC. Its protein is CASSVLAGGGEQYF.

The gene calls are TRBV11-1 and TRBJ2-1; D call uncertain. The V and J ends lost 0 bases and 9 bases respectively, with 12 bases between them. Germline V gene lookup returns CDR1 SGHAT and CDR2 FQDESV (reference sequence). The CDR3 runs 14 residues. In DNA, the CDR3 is TGTGCCAGCAGCTTAGCCCGCGAAGCGTTTGAGCAGTTCTTC. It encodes CASSLAREAFEQFF.

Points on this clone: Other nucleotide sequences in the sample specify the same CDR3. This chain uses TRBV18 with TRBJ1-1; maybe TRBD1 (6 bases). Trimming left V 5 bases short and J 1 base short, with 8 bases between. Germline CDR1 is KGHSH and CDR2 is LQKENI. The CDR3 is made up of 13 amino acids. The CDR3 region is CASSGGSNTEAFF. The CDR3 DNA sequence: TGTGCCAGCTCAGGGGGCTCGAACACTGAAGCTTTCTTT.

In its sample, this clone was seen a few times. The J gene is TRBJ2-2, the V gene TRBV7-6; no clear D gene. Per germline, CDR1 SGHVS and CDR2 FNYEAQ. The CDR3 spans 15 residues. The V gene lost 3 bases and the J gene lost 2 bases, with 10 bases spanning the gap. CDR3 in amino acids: CASSFYSLNTGELFF. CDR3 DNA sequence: TGTGCCAGCAGCTTCTACAGCCTTAACACCGGGGAGCTGTTTTTT.

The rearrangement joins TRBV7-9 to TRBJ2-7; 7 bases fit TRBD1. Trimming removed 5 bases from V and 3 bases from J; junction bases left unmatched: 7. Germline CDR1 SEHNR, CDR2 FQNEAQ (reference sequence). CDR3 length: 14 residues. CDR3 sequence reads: CASSGEGQFYEQYF. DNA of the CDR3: TGTGCCAGCAGCGGTGAGGGACAGTTCTACGAGCAGTACTTC. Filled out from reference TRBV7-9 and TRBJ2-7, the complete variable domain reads DTGVSQNPRHKITKRGQNVTFRCDPISEHNRLYWYRQTLGQGPEFLTYFQNEAQLEKSRLLSDRFSAERPKGSFSTLEIQRTEQGDSAMYLCASSGEGQFYEQYFGPGTRLTVT.

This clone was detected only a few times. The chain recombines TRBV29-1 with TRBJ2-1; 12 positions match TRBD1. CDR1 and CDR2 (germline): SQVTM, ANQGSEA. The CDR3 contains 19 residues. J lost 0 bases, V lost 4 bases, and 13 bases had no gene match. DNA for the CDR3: TGCAGCGTTGTTTCCGGGACAGGGGGCCTTTACCCCTCCTACAATGAGCAGTTCTTC. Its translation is CSVVSGTGGLYPSYNEQFF.

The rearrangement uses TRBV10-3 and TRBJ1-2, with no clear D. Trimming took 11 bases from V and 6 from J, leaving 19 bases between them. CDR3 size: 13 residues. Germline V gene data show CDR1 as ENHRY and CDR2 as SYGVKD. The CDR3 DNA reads TGTGCCGCCAAACGTGATGACTTCGATGGCTACACCTTC. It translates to CAAKRDDFDGYTF.

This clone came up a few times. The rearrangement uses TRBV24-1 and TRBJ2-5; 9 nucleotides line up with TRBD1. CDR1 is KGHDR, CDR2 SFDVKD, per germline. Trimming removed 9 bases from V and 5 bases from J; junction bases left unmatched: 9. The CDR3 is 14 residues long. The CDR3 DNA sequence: TGTGCCACCGCCGGGACAGGGATATCCGAGACCCAGTACTTC. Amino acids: CATAGTGISETQYF.

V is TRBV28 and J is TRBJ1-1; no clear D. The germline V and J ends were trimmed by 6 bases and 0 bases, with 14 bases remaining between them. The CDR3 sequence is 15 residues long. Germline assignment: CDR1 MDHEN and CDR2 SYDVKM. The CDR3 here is CASRFADQMNTEAFF. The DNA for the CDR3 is TGTGCCAGCAGGTTCGCGGATCAAATGAACACTGAAGCTTTCTTT.

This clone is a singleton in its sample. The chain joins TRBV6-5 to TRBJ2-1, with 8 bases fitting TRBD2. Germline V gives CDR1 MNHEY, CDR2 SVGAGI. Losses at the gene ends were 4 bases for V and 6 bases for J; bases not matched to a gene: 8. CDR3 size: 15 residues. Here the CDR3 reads CASSSPGTSGNEQFF. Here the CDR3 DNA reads TGTGCCAGCAGTTCCCCCGGGACTAGTGGCAATGAGCAGTTCTTC.

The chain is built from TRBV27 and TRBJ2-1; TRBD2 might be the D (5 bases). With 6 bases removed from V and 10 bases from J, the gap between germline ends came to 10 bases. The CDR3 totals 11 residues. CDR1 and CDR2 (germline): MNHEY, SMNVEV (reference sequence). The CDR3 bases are TGTGCCAGCAGAACTAGTTTGGAGCAGTTCTTC. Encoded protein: CASRTSLEQFF.

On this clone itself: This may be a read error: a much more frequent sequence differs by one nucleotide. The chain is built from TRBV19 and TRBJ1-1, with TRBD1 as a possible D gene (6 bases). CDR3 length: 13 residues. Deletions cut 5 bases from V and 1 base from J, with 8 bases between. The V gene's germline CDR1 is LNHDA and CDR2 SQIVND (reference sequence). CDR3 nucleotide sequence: TGTGCCAGTAGTGTACAGGGGAACACTGAAGCTTTCTTT. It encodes CASSVQGNTEAFF.

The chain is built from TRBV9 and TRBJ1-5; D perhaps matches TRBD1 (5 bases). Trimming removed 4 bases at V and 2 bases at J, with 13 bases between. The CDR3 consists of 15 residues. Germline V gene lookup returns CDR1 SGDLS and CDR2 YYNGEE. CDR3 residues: CASSRAGGGNQPQHF. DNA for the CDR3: TGTGCCAGCAGCAGAGCGGGGGGGGGCAATCAGCCCCAGCATTTT. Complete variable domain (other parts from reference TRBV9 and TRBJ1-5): DSGVTQTPKHLITATGQRVTLRCSPRSGDLSVYWYQQSLDQGLQFLIQYYNGEERAKGNILERFSAQQFPDLHSELNLSSLELGDSALYFCASSRAGGGNQPQHFGDGTRLSIL.

The CDR3: CSVATGTSGSYEQYF. CDR3 DNA sequence: TGCAGCGTCGCTACCGGGACTAGCGGGAGCTACGAGCAGTACTTC. V usage is TRBV29-1 and J usage is TRBJ2-7, with 14 bases identical to TRBD2. The CDR3 sequence is 15 residues long. Trimming removed 6 bases from V and 3 bases from J; junction bases left unmatched: 7. Germline V gives CDR1 SQVTM, CDR2 ANQGSEA.

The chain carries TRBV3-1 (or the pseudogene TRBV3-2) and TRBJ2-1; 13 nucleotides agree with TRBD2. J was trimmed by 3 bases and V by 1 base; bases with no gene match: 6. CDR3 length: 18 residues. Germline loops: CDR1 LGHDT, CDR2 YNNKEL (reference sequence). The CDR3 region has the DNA TGTGCCAGCAGCCAAGCCCTCGGACTAGCGGGAGTCTACAATGAGCAGTTCTTC. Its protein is CASSQALGLAGVYNEQFF.

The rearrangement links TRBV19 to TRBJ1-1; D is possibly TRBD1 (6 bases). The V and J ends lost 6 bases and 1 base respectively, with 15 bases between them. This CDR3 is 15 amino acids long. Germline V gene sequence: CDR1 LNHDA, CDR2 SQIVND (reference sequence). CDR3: CASRGPGQANTEAFF. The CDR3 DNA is TGTGCCAGTAGGGGACCGGGACAAGCGAACACTGAAGCTTTCTTT.

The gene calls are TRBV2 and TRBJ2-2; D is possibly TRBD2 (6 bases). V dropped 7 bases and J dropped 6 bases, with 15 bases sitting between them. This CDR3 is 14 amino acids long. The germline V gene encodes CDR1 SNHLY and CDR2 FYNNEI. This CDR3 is CASTRPPGAGELFF. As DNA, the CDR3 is TGTGCCAGCACGCGGCCCCCGGGGGCCGGGGAGCTGTTTTTT.

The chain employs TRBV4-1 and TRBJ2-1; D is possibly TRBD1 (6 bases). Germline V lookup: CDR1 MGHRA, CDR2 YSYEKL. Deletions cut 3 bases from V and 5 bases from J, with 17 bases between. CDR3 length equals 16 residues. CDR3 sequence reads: CASSQRSGTPNNEQFF. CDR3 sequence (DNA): TGCGCCAGCAGCCAGAGATCCGGGACACCTAACAATGAGCAGTTCTTC.

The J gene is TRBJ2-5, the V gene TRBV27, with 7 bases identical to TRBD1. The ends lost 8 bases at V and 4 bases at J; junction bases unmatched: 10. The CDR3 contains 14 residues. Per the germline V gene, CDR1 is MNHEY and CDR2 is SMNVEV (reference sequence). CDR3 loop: CASAWGQTRETQYF. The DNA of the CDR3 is TGTGCCAGCGCCTGGGGACAGACGCGAGAGACCCAGTACTTC.

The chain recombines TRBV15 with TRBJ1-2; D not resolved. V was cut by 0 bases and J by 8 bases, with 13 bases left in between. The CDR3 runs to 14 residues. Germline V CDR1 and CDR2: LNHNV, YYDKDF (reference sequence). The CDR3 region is CATSRDRGGSGYTF. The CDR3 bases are TGTGCCACCAGCAGAGATCGGGGAGGCTCCGGCTACACCTTC.

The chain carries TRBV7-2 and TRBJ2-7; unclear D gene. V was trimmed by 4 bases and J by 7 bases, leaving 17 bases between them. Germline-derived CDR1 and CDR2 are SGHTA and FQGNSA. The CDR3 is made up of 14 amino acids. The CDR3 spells CASSSHRQAGEQYF. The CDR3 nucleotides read TGTGCCAGCAGCTCGCACCGCCAGGCTGGGGAGCAGTACTTC.

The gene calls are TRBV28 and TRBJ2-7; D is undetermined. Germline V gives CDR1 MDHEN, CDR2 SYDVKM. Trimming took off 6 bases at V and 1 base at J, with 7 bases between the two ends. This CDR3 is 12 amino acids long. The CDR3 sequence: CASRRVSYEQYF. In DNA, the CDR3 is TGTGCCAGCAGACGGGTTTCCTACGAGCAGTACTTC. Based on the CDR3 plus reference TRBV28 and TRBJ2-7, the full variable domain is DVKVTQSSRYLVKRTGEKVFLECVQDMDHENMFWYRQDPGLGLRLIYFSYDVKMKEKGDIPEGYSVSREKKERFSLILESASTNQTSMYLCASRRVSYEQYFGPGTRLTVT.

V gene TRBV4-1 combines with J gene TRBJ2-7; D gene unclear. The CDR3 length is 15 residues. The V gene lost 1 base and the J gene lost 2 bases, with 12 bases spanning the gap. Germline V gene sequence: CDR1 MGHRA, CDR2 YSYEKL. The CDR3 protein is CASSQGPGTTYEQYF. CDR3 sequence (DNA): TGCGCCAGCAGCCAAGGGCCAGGCACCACCTACGAGCAGTACTTC.